This T cell receptor (beta chain) came from a study of cytomegalovirus exposure and HLA in healthy donors. This CDR3 region has 14 residues. Trimming removed 2 bases at V and 4 bases at J, with 14 bases between. CDR1 and CDR2 (germline): GTSNPN, SVGIG (reference sequence). PCR amplification relied on 60 Vbeta primers (plus 13 Jbeta primers). The data were produced by immunoSEQ multiplex PCR, yet TCRdb's version contains in-frame clones alone and is incomplete. Seen here are about 110,000 clones, about three quarters observed once, and the top ten hold 1.3%. This TCR came from a woman in her twenties or thirties in good health and CMV-seronegative. The V gene is TRBV30, the J gene TRBJ1-1; D possibly corresponds to TRBD1 (5 bases). Sequencing used PBMCs. Written as DNA, the CDR3 is TGTGCCTGGAGTAAAATCAGGGTTAGCACTGAAGCTTTCTTT. Translating it yields CAWSKIRVSTEAFF.